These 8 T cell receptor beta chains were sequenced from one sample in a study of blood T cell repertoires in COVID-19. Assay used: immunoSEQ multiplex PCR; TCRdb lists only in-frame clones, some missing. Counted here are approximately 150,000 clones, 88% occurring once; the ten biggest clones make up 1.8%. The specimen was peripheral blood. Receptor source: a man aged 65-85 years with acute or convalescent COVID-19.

The CDR3 region is CASSYSKRREDEQYF. CDR3 in DNA: TGTGCCAGCAGTTACTCGAAACGCAGGGAAGACGAGCAGTACTTC. This chain joins TRBV6-5 and TRBJ2-7, with D perhaps matching TRBD1 (5 bases). Trimming shortened V by 0 bases and J by 5 bases, and 14 bases separated the two germline ends. CDR1 is MNHEY, CDR2 SVGAGI, per germline. The CDR3 covers 15 residues.

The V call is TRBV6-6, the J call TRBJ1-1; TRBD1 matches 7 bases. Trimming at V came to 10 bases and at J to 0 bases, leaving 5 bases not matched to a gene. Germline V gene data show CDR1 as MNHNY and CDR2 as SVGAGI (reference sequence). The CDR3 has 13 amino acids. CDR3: CATRDSLNTEAFF. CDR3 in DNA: TGTGCCACCCGGGACAGCTTGAACACTGAAGCTTTCTTT.

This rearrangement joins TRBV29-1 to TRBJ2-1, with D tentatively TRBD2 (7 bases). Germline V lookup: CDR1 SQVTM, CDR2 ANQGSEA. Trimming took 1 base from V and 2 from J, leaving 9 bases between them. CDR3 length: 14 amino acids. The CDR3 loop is CSVEAGGAYNEQFF. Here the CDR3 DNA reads TGCAGCGTTGAAGCGGGGGGCGCCTACAATGAGCAGTTCTTC.

For the CDR3, the DNA is TGTGCCAGCAGCTTTTCTGGACTAGCGACGAACACCGGGGAGCTGTTTTTT. Translation: CASSFSGLATNTGELFF. V gene TRBV7-2 combines with J gene TRBJ2-2; 9 bases agree with TRBD2. The J segment lost 0 bases and the V segment lost 3 bases, leaving 5 bases of the junction unmatched. The CDR3 is 17 residues long. Germline CDR1 SGHTA, CDR2 FQGNSA.

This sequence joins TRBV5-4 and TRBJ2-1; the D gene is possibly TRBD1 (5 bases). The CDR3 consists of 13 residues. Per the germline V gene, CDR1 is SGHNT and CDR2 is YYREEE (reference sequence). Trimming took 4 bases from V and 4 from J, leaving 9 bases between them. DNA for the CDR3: TGTGCCAGCAGCGCCGGACAATACAATGAGCAGTTCTTC. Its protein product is CASSAGQYNEQFF.

For the CDR3, the DNA is TGCGCCAGCAGCTTCGGGACAGGCCCTGCCTACGGCTACACCTTC. It translates to CASSFGTGPAYGYTF. The chain recombines TRBV5-1 with TRBJ1-2; 8 nucleotides align to TRBD1. V was clipped by 2 bases and J by 8 bases; unmatched bases: 11. The CDR3 totals 15 residues. Germline V lookup: CDR1 SGHRS, CDR2 YFSETQ.

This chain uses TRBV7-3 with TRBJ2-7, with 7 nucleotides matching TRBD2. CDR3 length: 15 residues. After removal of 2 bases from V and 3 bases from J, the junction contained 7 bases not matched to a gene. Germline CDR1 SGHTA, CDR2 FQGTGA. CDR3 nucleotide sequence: TGTGCCAGCAGCTTACATCCGGGGGGAATCTACGAGCAGTACTTC. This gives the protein CASSLHPGGIYEQYF.

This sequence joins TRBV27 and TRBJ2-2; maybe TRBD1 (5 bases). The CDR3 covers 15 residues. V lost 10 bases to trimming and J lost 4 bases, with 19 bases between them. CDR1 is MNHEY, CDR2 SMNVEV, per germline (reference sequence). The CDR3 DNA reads TGTGCCACCCTGGAGAAGGGGCCGGGCACCGGGGAGCTGTTTTTT. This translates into CATLEKGPGTGELFF.